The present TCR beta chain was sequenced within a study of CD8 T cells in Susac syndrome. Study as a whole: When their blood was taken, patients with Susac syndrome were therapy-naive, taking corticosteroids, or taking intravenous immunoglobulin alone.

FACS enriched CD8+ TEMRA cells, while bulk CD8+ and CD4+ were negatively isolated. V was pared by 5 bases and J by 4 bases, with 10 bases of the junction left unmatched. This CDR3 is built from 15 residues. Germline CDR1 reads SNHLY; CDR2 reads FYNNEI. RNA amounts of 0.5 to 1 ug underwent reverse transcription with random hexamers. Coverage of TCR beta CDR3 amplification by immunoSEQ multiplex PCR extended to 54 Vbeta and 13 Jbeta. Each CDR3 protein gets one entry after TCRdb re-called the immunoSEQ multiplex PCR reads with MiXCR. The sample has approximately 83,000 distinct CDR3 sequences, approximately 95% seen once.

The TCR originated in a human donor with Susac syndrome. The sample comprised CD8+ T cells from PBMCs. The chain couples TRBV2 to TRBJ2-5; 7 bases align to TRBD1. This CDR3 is CASSRKTGVLETQYF. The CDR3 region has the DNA TGTGCCAGCAGTCGTAAAACAGGGGTTCTAGAGACCCAGTACTTC. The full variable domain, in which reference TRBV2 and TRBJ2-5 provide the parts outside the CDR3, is EPEVTQTPSHQVTQMGQEVILRCVPISNHLYFYWYRQILGQKVEFLVSFYNNEISEKSEIFDDQFSVERPDGSNFTLKIRSTKLEDSAMYFCASSRKTGVLETQYFGPGTRLLVL.